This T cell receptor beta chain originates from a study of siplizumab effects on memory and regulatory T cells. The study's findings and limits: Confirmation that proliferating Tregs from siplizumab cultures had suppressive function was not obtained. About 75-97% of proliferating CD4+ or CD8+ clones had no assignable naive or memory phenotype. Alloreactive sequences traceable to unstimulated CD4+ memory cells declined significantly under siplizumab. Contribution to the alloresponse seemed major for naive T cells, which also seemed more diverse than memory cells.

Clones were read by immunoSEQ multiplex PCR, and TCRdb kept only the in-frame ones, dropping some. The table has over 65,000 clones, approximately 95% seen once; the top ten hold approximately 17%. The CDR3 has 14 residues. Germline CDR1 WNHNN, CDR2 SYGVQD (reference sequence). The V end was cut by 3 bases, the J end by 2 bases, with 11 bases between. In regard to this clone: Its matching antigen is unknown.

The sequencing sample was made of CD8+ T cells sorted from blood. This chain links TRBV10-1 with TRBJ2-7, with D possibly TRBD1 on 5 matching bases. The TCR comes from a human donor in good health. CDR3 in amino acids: CASSDHDRTYEQYF. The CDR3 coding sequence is TGCGCCAGCAGTGACCACGACAGAACCTACGAGCAGTACTTC.